This TCR beta chain was obtained from a study of blood T cell repertoires in COVID-19. Some clones are missing from TCRdb's copy, which holds only in-frame ones; the method was immunoSEQ multiplex PCR. The sample holds under 200,000 clones, roughly 82% seen once. The junction had 10 bases not matched to a gene; V was cut back by 5 bases and J by 7 bases. CDR1 and CDR2 (germline): LNHDA, SQIVND (reference sequence). The CDR3 totals 14 residues. Sequencing was carried out using PBMCs or T cells enriched from blood (not recorded which). This TCR was sampled from a woman aged 55-69 years with acute COVID-19. V and J are TRBV19 and TRBJ1-2, with 7 bases fitting TRBD1. In nucleotides, the CDR3 is TGTGCCAGTAGTGCCCACAGGGGAGGAGCTGGCTACACCTTC. Translation gives CASSAHRGGAGYTF.